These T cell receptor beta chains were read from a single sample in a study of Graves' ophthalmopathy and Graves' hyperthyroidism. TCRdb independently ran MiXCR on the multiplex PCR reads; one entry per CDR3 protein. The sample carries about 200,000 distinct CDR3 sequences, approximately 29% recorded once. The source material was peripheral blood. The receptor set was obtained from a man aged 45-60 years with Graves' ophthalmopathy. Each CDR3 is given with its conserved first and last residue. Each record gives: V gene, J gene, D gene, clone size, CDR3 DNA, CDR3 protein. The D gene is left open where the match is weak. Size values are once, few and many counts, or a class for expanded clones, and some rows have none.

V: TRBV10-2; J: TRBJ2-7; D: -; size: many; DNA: TGCGCCAGCAGTGAGATGTGGGAGGGGACATCCTACGAGCAGTACTTC; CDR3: CASSEMWEGTSYEQYF
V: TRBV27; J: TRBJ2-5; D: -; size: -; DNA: TGTGCCAGCAGTTTATCGAGGCAGTTCCAAGAGACCCAGTACTTC; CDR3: CASSLSRQFQETQYF
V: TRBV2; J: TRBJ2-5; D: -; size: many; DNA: TGTGCCAGCAGAGCTCTCGGGGAGACCCAGTACTTC; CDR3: CASRALGETQYF
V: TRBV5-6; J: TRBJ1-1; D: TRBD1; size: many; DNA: TGTGCCAGCAGCTTGGGACAGGGGGCGAACGCTGAAGCTTTCTTT; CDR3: CASSLGQGANAEAFF
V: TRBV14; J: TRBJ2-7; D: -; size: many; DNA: TGTGCCAGCAGCCTTTGGGGACTGCCGGCGGAAGAGCAGTACTTC; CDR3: CASSLWGLPAEEQYF
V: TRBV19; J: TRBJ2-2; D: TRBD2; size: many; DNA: TGTGCCAGTAGTATTCAAAGCGGGATTGCCGGGGAGCTGTTTTTT; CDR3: CASSIQSGIAGELFF
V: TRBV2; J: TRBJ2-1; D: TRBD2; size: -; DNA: TGTGCCAGCACCCTAACTAGCGGGGCTTACAATGAGCAGTTCTTC; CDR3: CASTLTSGAYNEQFF
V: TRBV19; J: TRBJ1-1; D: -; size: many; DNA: TGTGCCAGTAGTATCTCGTGGAGGGATATGGCTGAAGCTTTCTTT; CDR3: CASSISWRDMAEAFF
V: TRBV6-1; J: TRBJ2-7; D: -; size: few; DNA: TGTGCCAGCAGGGTGGACAAATACGAGCAGTACTTC; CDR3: CASRVDKYEQYF
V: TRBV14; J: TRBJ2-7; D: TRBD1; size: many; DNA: TGTGCCAGCAGCCAAGTGAAGCTCCGGGACAGGGGGACCTCCTACGAGCAGTACTTC; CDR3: CASSQVKLRDRGTSYEQYF
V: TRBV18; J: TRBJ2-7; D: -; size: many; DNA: TGTGCCAGCTCACCACCAACGGGAGACCCCGAGCAGTACTTC; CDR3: CASSPPTGDPEQYF
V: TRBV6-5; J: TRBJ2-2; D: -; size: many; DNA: TGTGCCTCGAGGAGGGCCACCGGGGAGCTGTTTTTT; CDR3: CASRRATGELFF
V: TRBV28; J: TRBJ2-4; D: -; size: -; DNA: TGTGCCAGCAGTTTACGTCCGTGGGAGGAGGGCGGAAACATTCAGTACTTC; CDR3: CASSLRPWEEGGNIQYF
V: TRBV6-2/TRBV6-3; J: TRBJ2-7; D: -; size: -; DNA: TGTGCCAGCAAAGGGGGATTCAAATACGAGCAGTACTTC; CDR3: CASKGGFKYEQYF
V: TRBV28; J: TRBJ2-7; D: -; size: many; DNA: TGTGCCAGCAGATCTAGAGGGCCCTACGAGCAGTACTTC; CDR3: CASRSRGPYEQYF
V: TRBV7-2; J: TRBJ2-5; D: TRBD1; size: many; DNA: TGTGCCAGCAGCTTCGACAGGGGACAAGAGACCCAGTACTTC; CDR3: CASSFDRGQETQYF
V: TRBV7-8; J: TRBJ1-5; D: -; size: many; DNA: TGTGCCAGCAGCTTAGAGGGCGGCCAGCCCCAGCATTTT; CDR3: CASSLEGGQPQHF
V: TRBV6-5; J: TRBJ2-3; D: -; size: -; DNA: TGTGCCAGCAGTTACCGGACTACCAAAGATACGCAGTATTTT; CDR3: CASSYRTTKDTQYF
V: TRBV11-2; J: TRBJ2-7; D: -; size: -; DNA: TGTGCCAGCAGGTATAATCGCTACGAGCAGTACTTC; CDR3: CASRYNRYEQYF
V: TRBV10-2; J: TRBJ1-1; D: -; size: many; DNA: TGCGCCAGCAGATCAGTGGTCTCGAACACTGAAGCTTTCTTT; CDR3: CASRSVVSNTEAFF
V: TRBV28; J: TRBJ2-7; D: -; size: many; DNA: TGTGCCAGCACCACTGGTGACGGGGTCTACGAGCAGTACTTC; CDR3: CASTTGDGVYEQYF
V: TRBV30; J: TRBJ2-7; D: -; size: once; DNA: TGTGCCTCCTCCGAGGGGCTAGGCTACGAGCAGTACTTC; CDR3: CASSEGLGYEQYF
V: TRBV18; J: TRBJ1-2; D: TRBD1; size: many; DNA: TGTGCCAGCTCCTCCGGACAGGGCGTCGGCTACACCTTC; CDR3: CASSSGQGVGYTF
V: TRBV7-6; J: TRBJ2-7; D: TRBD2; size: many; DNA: TGTGCCAGCAGCTCGCTAGCGGGAGAGGGAGAGCAGTACTTC; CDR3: CASSSLAGEGEQYF
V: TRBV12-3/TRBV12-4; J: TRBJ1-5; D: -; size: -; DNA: TGTGCCAGCAGTTTATGGAATATCAATCAGCCCCAGCATTTT; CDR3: CASSLWNINQPQHF
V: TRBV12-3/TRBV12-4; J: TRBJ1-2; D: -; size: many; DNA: TGTGCCAGCAGTTTAGCGAGTGGCGGGGGCTACACCTTC; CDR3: CASSLASGGGYTF
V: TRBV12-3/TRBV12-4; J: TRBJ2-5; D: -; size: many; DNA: TGTGCCAGCAGCTCCGGGGACCAAGAGACCCAGTACTTC; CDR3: CASSSGDQETQYF
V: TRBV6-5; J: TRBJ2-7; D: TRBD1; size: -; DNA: TGTGCCAGCAGTTACTCGACTTTAGGGACAGCGCGGTCCGAGCAGTACTTC; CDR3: CASSYSTLGTARSEQYF
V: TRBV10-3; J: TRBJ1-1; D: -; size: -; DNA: TGTGCCATCAGTGATGGGAGGAACACTGAAGCTTTCTTT; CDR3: CAISDGRNTEAFF
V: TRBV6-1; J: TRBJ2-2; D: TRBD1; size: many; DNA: TGTGCCAGCACCAGGGGGACCGGGGAGCTGTTTTTT; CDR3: CASTRGTGELFF
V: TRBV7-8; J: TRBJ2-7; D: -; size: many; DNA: TGTGCCAGCAGCTGGGGGGATCGCCCCTACGAGCAGTACTTC; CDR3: CASSWGDRPYEQYF
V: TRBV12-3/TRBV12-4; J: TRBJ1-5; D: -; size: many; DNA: TGTGCCAGCAGTTCTAGAATCGATAGCAATCAGCCCCAGCATTTT; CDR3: CASSSRIDSNQPQHF
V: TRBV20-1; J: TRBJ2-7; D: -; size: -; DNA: TGCAGTGCTAGAGACGTGGGTCGGCTAGCCCCACACGAGCAGTACTTC; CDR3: CSARDVGRLAPHEQYF
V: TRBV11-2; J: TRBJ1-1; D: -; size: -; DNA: TGTGCCAGCAGCTACAGGGATGACACTGAAGCTTTCTTT; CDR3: CASSYRDDTEAFF
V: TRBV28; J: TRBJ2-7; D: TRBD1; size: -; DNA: TGTGCCAGCACCATAAGGGACAGGGGCTCCTACGAGCAGTACTTC; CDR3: CASTIRDRGSYEQYF